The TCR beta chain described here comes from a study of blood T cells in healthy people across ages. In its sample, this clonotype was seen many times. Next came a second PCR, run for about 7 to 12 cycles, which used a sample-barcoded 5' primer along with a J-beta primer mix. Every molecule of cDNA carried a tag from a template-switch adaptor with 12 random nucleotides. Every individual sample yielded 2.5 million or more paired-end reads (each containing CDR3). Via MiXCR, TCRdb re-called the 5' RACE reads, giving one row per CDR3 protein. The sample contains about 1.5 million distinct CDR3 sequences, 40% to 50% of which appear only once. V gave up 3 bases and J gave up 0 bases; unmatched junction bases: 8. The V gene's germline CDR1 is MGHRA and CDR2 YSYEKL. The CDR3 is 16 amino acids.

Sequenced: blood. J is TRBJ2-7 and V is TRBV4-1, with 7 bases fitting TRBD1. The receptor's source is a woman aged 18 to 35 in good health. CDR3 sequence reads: CASSHIQGTVSYEQYF. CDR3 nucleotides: TGCGCCAGCAGCCACATCCAGGGGACAGTCTCCTACGAGCAGTACTTC.